This T cell receptor beta chain originates from a study of CD8 T cells in Susac syndrome. Study-wide results and caveats: The study conceded that relatively few individuals underwent its TCR sequencing and HLA analysis.

The CDR3 covers 13 residues. The V gene end was trimmed by 3 bases and the J gene end by 14 bases; junction bases not matched to a gene: 13. Germline values: CDR1 SGDLS, CDR2 YYNGEE. Sequencing of TCR beta covered CD8+ and CD4+ T cells obtained from blood. While CD8+ and CD4+ T cells were isolated negatively, TEMRA cells were enriched by FACS. In regard to this clonotype: Its antigen remains unknown.

When the RNA was reverse transcribed, random hexamers were used with an input of roughly 0.45 to 1 ug. Amplification of TCR beta CDR3 spanned 54 Vbeta and 13 Jbeta via immunoSEQ multiplex PCR. Each CDR3 protein gets one entry after TCRdb re-called the immunoSEQ multiplex PCR reads with MiXCR. The sample records 150,000 or so distinct CDR3 sequences, less than 95% being singletons. This TCR came from a human donor with multiple sclerosis. The sample taken for sequencing was CD4+ T cells from PBMCs. The chain carries TRBV9 and TRBJ1-2, with 7 bases fitting TRBD1. This chain's CDR3 is CASSGAGTEEGTF. Here the CDR3 DNA reads TGTGCCAGCAGCGGCGCCGGGACAGAAGAAGGGACCTTC.